Sequencing of this T cell receptor (beta chain) was carried out in a study of blood T cells in healthy people across ages. Whole-study results and caveats: Diversity figures derived from one million T cells were judged to underestimate the true value.

The V gene's germline CDR1 is SGHRS and CDR2 YFSETQ. Trimming took 3 bases from V and 6 from J, leaving 17 bases between them. This CDR3 is 15 amino acids long. All donors came from Russia, were Caucasian and healthy, and spanned ages roughly 6 to 100. Per sample, at least 6 micrograms of total RNA were extracted. Using a J-beta primer mix together with a sample-barcoded 5' primer, a second PCR was run for about 6 to 11 cycles. From each sample, at least 2.5 million paired-end reads containing CDR3 were obtained. Each CDR3 protein gets one entry after TCRdb re-called the 5' RACE reads with MiXCR. Of over a million distinct CDR3 sequences listed, approximately 59% are singletons. Concerning this clonotype itself: The antigen is not known.

Input material: blood. J is TRBJ2-3 and V is TRBV5-1; D is undetermined. This clonotype originated in a man aged 18-30 years in good health. The CDR3 DNA follows: TGCGCCAGCAGCTCCCTCGGTAGCCTCACGGATACGCAGTATTTT. Translation: CASSSLGSLTDTQYF.